These 27 T cell receptor beta chains came from one sample sequenced in a study of radiotherapy plus CTLA-4 blockade in lung cancer. The protocol was immunoSEQ multiplex PCR, while the TCRdb copy is restricted to in-frame clones and leaves out a portion. The sample carries tens of thousands of clones, around 80% recorded once. Specimen: peripheral blood, collected from a patient treated with radiotherapy plus ipilimumab. These receptors came from a human donor with non-small cell lung cancer that progressed on radiotherapy plus ipilimumab.

Of note for this clone: The junction differs from germline at one of its ends, possibly a read error. This chain's CDR3 is CASRLDSPNTGELFF. The CDR3 coding sequence is TGCGCCAGCAGATTGGACTCCCCGAACACCGGGGAGCTGTTTTTT. The chain links TRBV5-1 to TRBJ2-2, with D perhaps matching TRBD2 (5 bases). Germline CDR1 reads SGHRS; CDR2 reads YFSETQ. The CDR3 totals 15 residues. The full variable domain, in which reference TRBV5-1 and TRBJ2-2 provide the parts outside the CDR3, is KAGVTQTPRYLIKTRGQQVTLSCSPISGHRSVSWYQQTPGQGLQFLFEYFSETQRNKGNFPGRFSGRQFSNSRSEMNVSTLELGDSALYLCASRLDSPNTGELFFGEGSRLTVL.

A word on this clone: Other DNA variants within this sample encode the same CDR3. This chain links TRBV6-1 with TRBJ1-5; TRBD1 might be the D (5 bases). Deletions cut 1 base from V and 4 bases from J, with 14 bases between. In germline, CDR1 is MNHNS, CDR2 SASEGT. This CDR3 has 16 residues. The CDR3, as DNA: TGTGCCAGCAGTGAAGTCAGGGTGCTGTTTAATCAGCCCCAGCATTTT. Translated: CASSEVRVLFNQPQHF.

The chain couples TRBV7-9 to TRBJ2-3; 10 nucleotides agree with TRBD1. The germline V gene encodes CDR1 SEHNR and CDR2 FQNEAQ (reference sequence). Trimming removed 3 bases from V and 1 base from J; junction bases left unmatched: 1. This CDR3 has 15 residues. This chain's CDR3 is CASSFGTGGTDTQYF. Here the CDR3 DNA reads TGTGCCAGCAGCTTCGGGACAGGGGGCACAGATACGCAGTATTTT.

The chain carries TRBV29-1 and TRBJ2-3; 9 bases line up with TRBD2. Germline CDR1 and CDR2: SQVTM and ANQGSEA. V dropped 5 bases and J dropped 3; count of bases not matched to a gene: 6. CDR3 length equals 14 residues. CDR3 amino acids: CSVLAGGPTDTQYF. CDR3 sequence (DNA): TGCAGCGTTCTCGCGGGAGGGCCGACAGATACGCAGTATTTT.

V and J are TRBV29-1 and TRBJ2-7; 9 nucleotides line up with TRBD1. Per germline, CDR1 SQVTM and CDR2 ANQGSEA. The J segment lost 4 bases and the V segment lost 6 bases, leaving 7 bases of the junction unmatched. This CDR3 spans 13 amino acids. The CDR3 nucleotides are TGCAGCGTAAGAAACAGGGGGCTATACGAGCAGTACGTC. Protein product: CSVRNRGLYEQYV.

This clone was detected only once. The CDR3 loop is CASSPGDSHEQYF. The CDR3 region has the DNA TGTGCCAGCTCACCCGGGGACAGCCACGAGCAGTACTTC. J is TRBJ2-5 and V is TRBV18; TRBD1 matches at 7 bases. The DNA end favors TRBJ2-7, so the J call may be wrong. Germline loops: CDR1 KGHSH, CDR2 LQKENI. This CDR3 is 13 amino acids long.

The genes are TRBV19 and TRBJ2-3, with 7 positions matching TRBD2. The CDR3 covers 13 residues. Germline CDR1 reads LNHDA; CDR2 reads SQIVND (reference sequence). Germline trimming cut 5 bases from V and 4 bases from J; bases unmatched to any gene: 3. The CDR3 protein is CASSGGGSDTQYF. CDR3 coding DNA: TGTGCCAGTAGTGGGGGGGGGTCAGATACGCAGTATTTT.

This clone has just a few counts. The rearrangement joins TRBV4-1 to TRBJ1-1, with D unclear. Germline values: CDR1 MGHRA, CDR2 YSYEKL. Trimming removed 4 bases from V and 5 bases from J, with 8 bases in between. This CDR3 comprises 12 residues. The CDR3 sequence: CASSPAGTEAFF. Written as DNA, the CDR3 is TGCGCCAGCAGCCCGGCGGGGACTGAAGCTTTCTTT.

This chain uses TRBV28 with TRBJ1-5, with TRBD1 matching 7 bases. Trimming took 3 bases from V and 2 from J; bases not matched to a gene: 10. The germline V gene has CDR1 MDHEN and CDR2 SYDVKM. The CDR3 is made up of 17 amino acids. DNA for the CDR3: TGTGCCAGCAGTTTCGGGCCACAGGGGTTTGGCAATCAGCCCCAGCATTTT. As protein: CASSFGPQGFGNQPQHF.

The chain uses TRBV28 and TRBJ1-5; 9 nucleotides align to TRBD1. This CDR3 comprises 14 residues. The J segment lost 6 bases and the V segment lost 6 bases, leaving 6 bases of the junction unmatched. CDR1 MDHEN and CDR2 SYDVKM come from the germline V gene. This chain's CDR3 is CASSSTGGTQPQHF. The CDR3, as DNA: TGTGCCAGCAGCTCGACAGGGGGAACTCAGCCCCAGCATTTT.

This clone turned up a few times. J is TRBJ2-7 and V is TRBV5-8; 14 nucleotides align to TRBD2. The CDR3 has 18 amino acids. CDR1 and CDR2 from the germline V gene are SGHTS and YDEGEE. The junction had 12 bases not matched to a gene; V was cut back by 4 bases and J by 3 bases. The CDR3: CASSLMGLAGAWNYEQYF. The CDR3 nucleotides read TGTGCCAGCAGCCTAATGGGACTAGCGGGAGCATGGAACTACGAGCAGTACTTC. Filled out from reference TRBV5-8 and TRBJ2-7, the complete variable domain reads EAGVTQSPTHLIKTRGQQATLRCSPISGHTSVYWYQQALGLGLQFLLWYDEGEERNRGNFPPRFSGRQFPNYSSELNVNALELEDSALYLCASSLMGLAGAWNYEQYFGPGTRLTVT.

The chain employs TRBV7-2 and TRBJ2-1, with D maybe TRBD2 (5 bases). CDR1 and CDR2 (germline): SGHTA, FQGNSA. V gave up 5 bases and J gave up 4 bases, with 15 bases separating them. The CDR3 has 15 residues. The CDR3 region is CASSPDPRGYNEQFF. CDR3 DNA: TGTGCCAGCAGCCCTGACCCTCGGGGTTACAATGAGCAGTTCTTC.

The chain carries TRBV5-6 and TRBJ2-5; weak D call: TRBD1 (6 bases). CDR3 length equals 15 residues. Germline V lookup: CDR1 SGHDT, CDR2 YYEEEE. The V and J ends lost 2 bases and 4 bases respectively, with 15 bases between them. CDR3 nucleotide sequence: TGTGCCAGCAGCTTACAGGGAGAACCCGGAGAGACCCAGTACTTC. Protein sequence: CASSLQGEPGETQYF. Supplemented by reference TRBV5-6 and TRBJ2-5, the full variable domain reads DAGVTQSPTHLIKTRGQQVTLRCSPKSGHDTVSWYQQALGQGPQFIFQYYEEEERQRGNFPDRFSGHQFPNYSSELNVNALLLGDSALYLCASSLQGEPGETQYFGPGTRLLVL.

The gene calls are TRBV10-3 and TRBJ2-7; D is possibly TRBD1 (6 bases). The ends were cut back, 0 bases at V and 3 bases at J, with 18 bases in the middle. There are 17 residues in the CDR3. Germline values: CDR1 ENHRY, CDR2 SYGVKD. The CDR3 DNA sequence: TGTGCCATCAGTGAGTCCAAAGGGGGAGCGATACTCTACGAGCAGTACGTC. As protein: CAISESKGGAILYEQYV.

The chain recombines TRBV5-1 with TRBJ2-1, with D tentatively TRBD1 (6 bases). The CDR3 totals 15 residues. Germline values: CDR1 SGHRS, CDR2 YFSETQ. V was shortened by 5 bases and J by 3 bases, with 15 bases between the two germline ends. CDR3 residues: CASRGRDINYNEQFF. The CDR3 bases are TGCGCCAGCAGAGGCCGGGACATAAACTACAATGAGCAGTTCTTC. Filled out from reference TRBV5-1 and TRBJ2-1, the complete variable domain reads KAGVTQTPRYLIKTRGQQVTLSCSPISGHRSVSWYQQTPGQGLQFLFEYFSETQRNKGNFPGRFSGRQFSNSRSEMNVSTLELGDSALYLCASRGRDINYNEQFFGPGTRLTVL.

This clone has a handful of counts. V and J are TRBV10-3 and TRBJ1-1; D possibly corresponds to TRBD1 (6 bases). The CDR3 spans 13 residues. Per the germline V gene, CDR1 is ENHRY and CDR2 is SYGVKD. Trimming stripped 10 bases from V and 0 bases from J, with 12 bases between. CDR3 nucleotides: TGTGCCACCGCCGGGACACTGAACACTGAAGCTTTCTTT. Its translation is CATAGTLNTEAFF.

The J gene is TRBJ1-4, the V gene TRBV5-1; D is unclear. There are 15 residues in the CDR3. V dropped 4 bases and J dropped 3 bases, with 13 bases sitting between them. The V gene's germline CDR1 is SGHRS and CDR2 YFSETQ. CDR3 residues: CASSPGSDSNEKLFF. For the CDR3, the DNA is TGCGCCAGCAGCCCTGGATCCGATTCTAATGAAAAACTGTTTTTT.

The rearrangement links TRBV19 to TRBJ2-7; possibly TRBD1 for D (5 bases). CDR3 length: 15 amino acids. Germline lookup yields CDR1 LNHDA and CDR2 SQIVND (reference sequence). V lost 5 bases, J lost 4 bases, and 18 bases lay in between. The CDR3 DNA sequence: TGTGCCAGTAGTCCTACAGGTTTAAATCCATACGAGCAGTACTTC. Residues: CASSPTGLNPYEQYF.

The chain is built from TRBV6-1 and TRBJ2-7; no definite D call. Trimming left V 1 base short and J 2 bases short, with 3 bases between. Germline lookup yields CDR1 MNHNS and CDR2 SASEGT. This CDR3 contains 12 residues. The CDR3 here is CASSEVAYEQYV. CDR3 sequence (DNA): TGTGCCAGCAGTGAAGTAGCCTACGAGCAGTACGTC.

This sequence joins TRBV9 and TRBJ2-4, with 10 bases matching TRBD1. This CDR3 comprises 15 residues. The V gene end was trimmed by 0 bases and the J gene end by 6 bases; junction bases not matched to a gene: 3. Germline assignment: CDR1 SGDLS and CDR2 YYNGEE. The CDR3 sequence is CASSVEGTGANIQYF. CDR3 DNA sequence: TGTGCCAGCAGCGTAGAAGGGACAGGGGCAAACATTCAGTACTTC. Full variable domain (missing parts from reference TRBV9 and TRBJ2-4): DSGVTQTPKHLITATGQRVTLRCSPRSGDLSVYWYQQSLDQGLQFLIQYYNGEERAKGNILERFSAQQFPDLHSELNLSSLELGDSALYFCASSVEGTGANIQYFGAGTRLSVL.

V is TRBV28 and J is TRBJ1-2, with D unclear. Germline V gives CDR1 MDHEN, CDR2 SYDVKM. This CDR3 is 12 amino acids long. V lost 2 bases, J lost 8 bases, and 9 bases lay in between. The CDR3 sequence is CASSLKGRGYTF. In DNA form, the CDR3 reads TGTGCCAGCAGTTTAAAAGGAAGGGGCTACACCTTC.

V is TRBV6-4 and J is TRBJ1-1; possible D gene TRBD1, 5 bases. This CDR3 comprises 14 residues. CDR1 MRHNA and CDR2 SNTAGT come from the germline V gene. The V gene lost 6 bases and the J gene lost 2 bases, with 13 bases spanning the gap. In DNA form, the CDR3 reads TGTGCCAGCAGGGTAGGAGGGGAAAACACTGAAGCTTTCTTT. Its translation is CASRVGGENTEAFF.

Here the CDR3 DNA reads TGTGCCAGCGGCCGGAACACTGAAGCTTTCTTT. This translates into CASGRNTEAFF. The V gene is TRBV5-6, the J gene TRBJ1-1; D is ambiguous. Germline V gives CDR1 SGHDT, CDR2 YYEEEE. V lost 7 bases, J lost 1 base, and 5 bases lay in between. CDR3 length: 11 amino acids.

The CDR3 region has the DNA TGTGCCAGCTCACTCCAAGGCTCCAGCGGGGAAAAACTGTTTTTT. Amino acids: CASSLQGSSGEKLFF. The chain uses TRBV18 and TRBJ1-4; D unclear. CDR1 is KGHSH, CDR2 LQKENI, per germline. The CDR3 spans 15 residues. V shed 4 bases and J shed 8 bases, with 17 bases lying between them.

This clone was recorded only once. This chain links TRBV6-5 with TRBJ2-2; D ambiguous. This CDR3 contains 14 residues. V was clipped by 6 bases and J by 4 bases, with 12 bases between them. The germline CDR1 and CDR2 sequences are MNHEY and SVGAGI. CDR3 region: CASSLGSLTGELFF. The CDR3 nucleotides read TGTGCCAGCAGCCTGGGAAGCCTCACCGGGGAGCTGTTTTTT.

The V call is TRBV30, the J call TRBJ1-5; TRBD1 is a possible D gene (5 bases). Trimming took 3 bases from V and 3 from J, leaving 18 bases between them. This CDR3 comprises 16 residues. Germline values: CDR1 GTSNPN, CDR2 SVGIG (reference sequence). The CDR3 coding sequence is TGTGCCTGGAGCGCGGAGGGGAAAAGATTCAATCAGCCCCAGCATTTT. Amino acids: CAWSAEGKRFNQPQHF.

This chain links TRBV10-1 with TRBJ2-3; 8 bases line up with TRBD2. After removal of 3 bases from V and 6 bases from J, the junction contained 5 bases not matched to a gene. Germline V gene data show CDR1 as WNHNN and CDR2 as SYGVQD (reference sequence). The CDR3 totals 14 residues. In nucleotides, the CDR3 is TGCGCCAGCAGTGATGGACTAGCCCTCGATACGCAGTATTTT. Translated: CASSDGLALDTQYF.